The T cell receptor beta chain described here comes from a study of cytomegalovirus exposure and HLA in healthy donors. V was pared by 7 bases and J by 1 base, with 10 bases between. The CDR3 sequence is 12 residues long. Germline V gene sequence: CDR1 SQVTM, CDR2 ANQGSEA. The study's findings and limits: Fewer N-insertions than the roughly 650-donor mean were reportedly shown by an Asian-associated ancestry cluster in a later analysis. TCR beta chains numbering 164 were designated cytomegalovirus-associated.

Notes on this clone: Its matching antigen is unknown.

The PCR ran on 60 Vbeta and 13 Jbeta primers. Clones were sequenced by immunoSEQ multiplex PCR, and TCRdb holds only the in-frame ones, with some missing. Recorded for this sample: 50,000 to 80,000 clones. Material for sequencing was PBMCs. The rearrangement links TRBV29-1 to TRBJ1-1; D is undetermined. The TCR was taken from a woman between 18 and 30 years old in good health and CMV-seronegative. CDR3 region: CSAVTENTEAFF. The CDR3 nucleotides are TGCAGCGCCGTGACTGAGAACACTGAAGCTTTCTTT.